Following are 30 T cell receptor beta chains from one sample sequenced in a study of blood T cell repertoires in COVID-19. TCRdb's table, derived via immunoSEQ multiplex PCR, lists solely in-frame clones and lacks some. The sample includes a few hundred thousand clones, roughly nine tenths of them seen just once. Material for sequencing was peripheral blood. The receptors originated from a man aged 40-55 years who had recovered from COVID-19.

The CDR3 coding sequence is TGTGCCAGCAGACTCACTCAGGGGCACGGCTACACCTTC. It encodes CASRLTQGHGYTF. The chain has TRBV2 and TRBJ1-2; tentative D call: TRBD1 (6 bases). Trimming removed 6 bases at V and 8 bases at J, with 16 bases between. The CDR3 extends over 13 amino acids. CDR1 SNHLY and CDR2 FYNNEI come from the germline V gene.

The CDR3 loop is CASSLVVGDGYTF. The CDR3 nucleotides are TGCGCCAGCAGCTTGGTAGTAGGAGATGGCTACACCTTC. The rearrangement links TRBV5-1 to TRBJ1-2, with D uncertain. Germline CDR1 reads SGHRS; CDR2 reads YFSETQ. The V end lost 0 bases, the J end lost 6 bases, and 9 bases lay between the germline ends. The CDR3 is 13 residues long. Supplemented by reference TRBV5-1 and TRBJ1-2, the full variable domain reads KAGVTQTPRYLIKTRGQQVTLSCSPISGHRSVSWYQQTPGQGLQFLFEYFSETQRNKGNFPGRFSGRQFSNSRSEMNVSTLELGDSALYLCASSLVVGDGYTFGSGTRLTVV.

This clone is a singleton in its sample. J is TRBJ2-7 and V is TRBV7-2, with 9 bases that match TRBD1. V lost 4 bases to trimming and J lost 0 bases; unmatched junction nucleotides: 10. There are 17 residues in the CDR3. Germline V gene data show CDR1 as SGHTA and CDR2 as FQGNSA. The CDR3, as DNA: TGTGCCAGCAGCTCCCCCCATGGGACAGGGAGCTCCTACGAGCAGTACTTC. Protein sequence: CASSSPHGTGSSYEQYF.

This sequence joins TRBV19 and TRBJ1-1; 7 bases agree with TRBD1. The V segment lost 6 bases and the J segment 5 bases; nucleotides outside the gene matches: 15. Germline V CDR1 and CDR2: LNHDA, SQIVND (reference sequence). The CDR3 contains 16 residues. The CDR3 sequence: CASSISGTALRTEAFF. Here the CDR3 DNA reads TGTGCCAGTAGCATTTCCGGGACAGCCCTTAGGACTGAAGCTTTCTTT.

The chain uses TRBV11-3 and TRBJ1-1; the D is unclear. The CDR3 spans 13 residues. Germline V gene lookup returns CDR1 SGHNT and CDR2 YENEEA. Trimming pared 5 bases from V and 7 bases from J, leaving 14 bases between. The CDR3 is CASSRSGGDEAFF. The CDR3 DNA follows: TGTGCCAGCAGCAGGAGCGGTGGGGATGAAGCTTTCTTT. The entire variable domain, with the rest obtained from reference TRBV11-3 and TRBJ1-1, is as follows: EAGVVQSPRYKIIEKKQPVAFWCNPISGHNTLYWYLQNLGQGPELLIRYENEEAVDDSQLPKDRFSAERLKGVDSTLKIQPAELGDSAVYLCASSRSGGDEAFFGQGTRLTVV.

The chain links TRBV28 to TRBJ2-7; D is possibly TRBD1 (5 bases). Germline loops: CDR1 MDHEN, CDR2 SYDVKM. CDR3 size: 14 residues. V was trimmed by 2 bases and J by 2 bases, leaving 10 bases between them. The DNA of the CDR3 is TGTGCCAGCAGTTTAGTCACAGGAGCCTACGAGCAGTACTTC. Translating gives CASSLVTGAYEQYF.

The chain uses TRBV4-1 and TRBJ1-1; 8 nucleotides line up with TRBD1. This CDR3 region has 15 residues. Trimming at V came to 1 base and at J to 5 bases, leaving 6 bases not matched to a gene. CDR1 is MGHRA and CDR2 is YSYEKL in the germline V gene. DNA for the CDR3: TGCGCCAGCAGCCAAGTGCTGACAGGGGAGACTGAAGCTTTCTTT. This translates into CASSQVLTGETEAFF.

This clone was observed a few times. This chain connects TRBV7-9 to TRBJ1-1; the D gene is possibly TRBD1 (5 bases). The CDR3 is made up of 14 amino acids. Germline loops: CDR1 SEHNR, CDR2 FQNEAQ (reference sequence). Trimming shortened V by 5 bases and J by 3 bases, and 13 bases separated the two germline ends. The CDR3 sequence: CASSLRDADTEAFF. The DNA for the CDR3 is TGTGCCAGCAGCCTCAGGGATGCTGACACTGAAGCTTTCTTT.

Here the CDR3 DNA reads TGCAGCGTTGGGGGACTAGCGGGGCACTACGAGCAGTACTTC. This translates into CSVGGLAGHYEQYF. The V gene is TRBV29-1, the J gene TRBJ2-7; 13 bases fit TRBD2. The CDR3 length is 14 residues. J gave up 3 bases and V 4 bases, and 3 bases lay outside the gene matches. Germline CDR1 SQVTM, CDR2 ANQGSEA.

The rearrangement uses TRBV11-2 and TRBJ2-1, with 7 bases lining up with TRBD2. J was trimmed by 7 bases and V by 5 bases; bases with no gene match: 2. Germline-derived CDR1 and CDR2 are SGHAT and FQNNGV. The CDR3 loop spans 12 amino acids. The CDR3 coding sequence is TGTGCCAGCAGCGGCGGGGGTAATGAGCAGTTCTTC. Its protein is CASSGGGNEQFF. The full variable domain, in which reference TRBV11-2 and TRBJ2-1 provide the parts outside the CDR3, is EAGVAQSPRYKIIEKRQSVAFWCNPISGHATLYWYQQILGQGPKLLIQFQNNGVVDDSQLPKDRFSAERLKGVDSTLKIQPAKLEDSAVYLCASSGGGNEQFFGPGTRLTVL.

This rearrangement joins TRBV7-7 to TRBJ2-1; a weak D match, TRBD2 (5 bases). This CDR3 spans 15 amino acids. The V end lost 8 bases, the J end lost 7 bases, and 21 bases lay between the germline ends. The germline V gene encodes CDR1 SSHAT and CDR2 FNYEAQ (reference sequence). The CDR3 is CASGDVAGAPNEQFF. The DNA of the CDR3 is TGTGCCAGCGGCGATGTGGCGGGCGCCCCTAATGAGCAGTTCTTC.

The rearrangement uses TRBV19 and TRBJ1-5; D is possibly TRBD1 (5 bases). CDR1 LNHDA and CDR2 SQIVND come from the germline V gene (reference sequence). The CDR3 runs 12 residues. The ends were cut back, 4 bases at V and 6 bases at J, with 7 bases in the middle. The CDR3 loop reads CASSSGAQPQHF. In nucleotides, the CDR3 is TGTGCCAGTAGTAGTGGGGCTCAGCCCCAGCATTTT.

The chain is built from TRBV28 and TRBJ1-5; D unresolved. The CDR3 sequence is 12 residues long. The V gene lost 1 base and the J gene lost 7 bases, with 5 bases spanning the gap. Germline V lookup: CDR1 MDHEN, CDR2 SYDVKM. The CDR3 protein is CASSLYGQPQHF. The CDR3 bases are TGTGCCAGCAGTTTATATGGCCAGCCCCAGCATTTT.

This chain uses TRBV7-9 with TRBJ2-1, with 8 nucleotides matching TRBD2. This CDR3 spans 17 amino acids. Trimming took 5 bases from V and 3 from J; bases not matched to a gene: 12. In germline, CDR1 is SEHNR, CDR2 FQNEAQ (reference sequence). The CDR3 is CASSQPFREGLYNEQFF. The CDR3 nucleotides are TGTGCCAGCAGCCAACCCTTTCGGGAGGGCCTCTACAATGAGCAGTTCTTC.

This chain connects TRBV5-5 to TRBJ2-3; D may be TRBD1 (5 bases). Germline CDR1 reads SGHKS; CDR2 reads YYEKEE (reference sequence). V lost 1 base and J lost 0, with 9 bases in between. This CDR3 is 15 amino acids long. CDR3 amino acids: CASSLQGRSTDTQYF. The CDR3, as DNA: TGTGCCAGCAGCTTGCAGGGAAGGAGCACAGATACGCAGTATTTT.

The chain recombines TRBV19 with TRBJ2-5, with 12 bases lining up with TRBD2. This CDR3 has 15 amino acids. V was clipped by 4 bases and J by 3 bases; unmatched bases: 3. Germline V CDR1 and CDR2: LNHDA, SQIVND (reference sequence). CDR3 sequence: CASSRASGREETQYF. The CDR3, as DNA: TGTGCCAGTAGTAGGGCTAGCGGGAGGGAAGAGACCCAGTACTTC. Full variable domain (outside the CDR3, taken from reference TRBV19 and TRBJ2-5): DGGITQSPKYLFRKEGQNVTLSCEQNLNHDAMYWYRQDPGQGLRLIYYSQIVNDFQKGDIAEGYSVSREKKESFPLTVTSAQKNPTAFYLCASSRASGREETQYFGPGTRLLVL.

The gene calls are TRBV7-2 and TRBJ2-1; TRBD2 matches at 7 bases. The trim removed 5 bases at V and 0 bases at J, leaving 4 bases unmatched. The germline CDR1 and CDR2 sequences are SGHTA and FQGNSA. This CDR3 comprises 15 residues. The CDR3 DNA sequence: TGTGCCAGCAGCCCTCTAGCGGACTCCTACAATGAGCAGTTCTTC. Its translation is CASSPLADSYNEQFF.

The chain couples TRBV19 to TRBJ2-1, with unresolved D. Per germline, CDR1 LNHDA and CDR2 SQIVND (reference sequence). Trimming stripped 0 bases from V and 6 bases from J, with 9 bases between. The CDR3 has 14 residues. For the CDR3, the DNA is TGTGCCAGTAGTATAGATCCGGCTAGCAATGAGCAGTTCTTC. This sequence encodes CASSIDPASNEQFF.

This chain connects TRBV9 to TRBJ2-3, with TRBD2 matching 9 bases. J lost 6 bases, V lost 2 bases, and 10 bases had no gene match. Germline lookup yields CDR1 SGDLS and CDR2 YYNGEE. The CDR3 runs 16 residues. The CDR3 spells CASSVSGSTSYDTQYF. In DNA form, the CDR3 reads TGTGCCAGCAGCGTTAGCGGGAGCACCAGTTACGATACGCAGTATTTT. Filled out from reference TRBV9 and TRBJ2-3, the complete variable domain reads DSGVTQTPKHLITATGQRVTLRCSPRSGDLSVYWYQQSLDQGLQFLIQYYNGEERAKGNILERFSAQQFPDLHSELNLSSLELGDSALYFCASSVSGSTSYDTQYFGPGTRLTVL.

This clone was recorded once. The chain uses TRBV20-1 and TRBJ2-7, with a possible D match to TRBD1 (5 bases). Germline CDR1 and CDR2: DFQATT and SNEGSKA (reference sequence). Trimming took off 3 bases at V and 3 bases at J, with 12 bases between the two ends. There are 13 residues in the CDR3. The CDR3 DNA follows: TGCAGTGCTAGTCGAGACAGCTTCTACGAGCAGTACTTC. It specifies CSASRDSFYEQYF.

The rearrangement uses TRBV4-2 and TRBJ1-1, with D hard to call. The CDR3 runs 16 residues. CDR1 LGHNA and CDR2 YNFKEQ come from the germline V gene. The V end lost 0 bases, the J end lost 5 bases, and 16 bases lay between the germline ends. The CDR3 sequence: CASSQDVNRGATEAFF. The CDR3 nucleotides are TGTGCCAGCAGCCAAGATGTGAACCGGGGTGCTACTGAAGCTTTCTTT.

The gene calls are TRBV25-1 and TRBJ2-2; D is undetermined. The CDR3 loop spans 13 amino acids. V was cut by 3 bases and J by 6 bases, with 8 bases left in between. CDR1 is MGHDK and CDR2 is SYGVNS in the germline V gene. The CDR3 sequence is CASSDPEAGELFF. In DNA form, the CDR3 reads TGTGCCAGCAGTGACCCCGAGGCCGGGGAGCTGTTTTTT.

The chain has TRBV7-9 and TRBJ1-6; 8 bases line up with TRBD1. There are 16 residues in the CDR3. Germline loops: CDR1 SEHNR, CDR2 FQNEAQ (reference sequence). Germline trimming cut 6 bases from V and 6 bases from J; bases unmatched to any gene: 10. The CDR3 loop reads CASRSLARGPNSPLHF. CDR3 DNA: TGTGCCAGCAGATCGTTGGCCAGGGGGCCTAATTCACCCCTCCACTTT.

The chain joins TRBV19 to TRBJ1-1, with 7 bases aligning to TRBD1. Germline V gene data show CDR1 as LNHDA and CDR2 as SQIVND (reference sequence). Trimming removed 7 bases from V and 11 bases from J; junction bases left unmatched: 10. The CDR3 loop spans 12 amino acids. The CDR3 DNA is TGTGCCAGTACCGACAGGGTATACGACGCTTTCTTT. This codes for CASTDRVYDAFF.

This clone was seen only once. The chain is built from TRBV11-3 and TRBJ2-7, with TRBD2 as a possible D gene (5 bases). Germline V gene lookup returns CDR1 SGHNT and CDR2 YENEEA. V lost 4 bases, J lost 2 bases, and 12 bases lay in between. The CDR3 contains 14 residues. The CDR3 region is CASSSWTPPYEQYF. The CDR3 coding sequence is TGTGCCAGCAGCTCTTGGACTCCCCCCTACGAGCAGTACTTC.

V is TRBV30 and J is TRBJ2-5; D unclear. Germline assignment: CDR1 GTSNPN and CDR2 SVGIG (reference sequence). Trimming left V 0 bases short and J 1 base short, with 6 bases between. This CDR3 has 13 amino acids. CDR3 loop: CAWSVSSQETQYF. Here the CDR3 DNA reads TGTGCCTGGAGTGTATCCAGCCAAGAGACCCAGTACTTC.

The chain carries TRBV11-2 and TRBJ2-7; D perhaps matches TRBD2 (6 bases). The V gene's germline CDR1 is SGHAT and CDR2 FQNNGV. Trimming cost V 1 base and J 6 bases, with 13 bases left between them. This CDR3 region has 14 residues. CDR3 protein: CASSLAGLMGEQYF. The CDR3 DNA reads as TGTGCCAGCAGCTTAGCTGGACTAATGGGCGAGCAGTACTTC.

This chain joins TRBV11-3 and TRBJ2-3; TRBD2 agrees at 7 bases. The CDR3 consists of 15 residues. In germline, CDR1 is SGHNT, CDR2 YENEEA. V lost 5 bases to trimming and J lost 2 bases; unmatched junction nucleotides: 7. For the CDR3, the DNA is TGTGCCAGCAGCCCGGCGGGAGCGGTCACAGATACGCAGTATTTT. This encodes CASSPAGAVTDTQYF.

The chain carries TRBV30 and TRBJ2-7; tentative D call: TRBD1 (5 bases). The CDR3 is 13 residues long. Germline V lookup: CDR1 GTSNPN, CDR2 SVGIG (reference sequence). V was trimmed by 8 bases and J by 4 bases, leaving 18 bases between them. For the CDR3, the DNA is TGTGCCGCATCCAGGGCCTGGGGATACGAGCAGTACTTC. Protein product: CAASRAWGYEQYF.

The rearrangement links TRBV5-4 to TRBJ1-1; 7 bases map to TRBD1. This CDR3 is 15 amino acids long. CDR1 SGHNT and CDR2 YYREEE come from the germline V gene (reference sequence). The J segment lost 2 bases and the V segment lost 4 bases, leaving 8 bases of the junction unmatched. The chain's CDR3 is CASSPLTGLNTEAFF. In nucleotides, the CDR3 is TGTGCCAGCAGCCCTTTGACAGGGTTAAACACTGAAGCTTTCTTT.